This T cell receptor (beta chain) is drawn from a study of monozygotic twins with inflammatory bowel disease. For each CDR3 protein, TCRdb gives one entry from its re-call of the 5' RACE reads, without DNA. This repertoire includes approximately 400,000 distinct CDR3 sequences. Germline-derived CDR1 and CDR2 are LGHNA and YSLEER. The length of the CDR3 is 17 residues. The sequence came from a human donor with ulcerative colitis or Crohn's disease, or a healthy co-twin of an affected twin (not recorded which). Input material: blood. The rearrangement joins TRBV4-3 to TRBJ2-2. This chain's CDR3 is CASSQDQAEVHTGELFF.